The clone carrying this T cell receptor beta chain has at least ten counts. Its antigen is unknown. Points from the study as a whole: Greatest tumor Treg TCR overlap was with tumor naive CD4+ cells.

Full-length variable regions came from constant-region reverse primers plus semi-nested Nested Universal Primer A PCR. TCRdb analysed the 5' RACE reads with MiXCR anew, one entry per CDR3 protein. This sample has around 50,000 distinct CDR3 sequences, with 25% to 30% found just once. Memory CD4+ T cells were sorted as CD4+CD45RO+CD25- cells. CDR3 size: 20 residues. V lost 1 base and J lost 8, with 29 bases in between. The V gene's germline CDR1 is SEHNR and CDR2 FQNEAQ (reference sequence). The chain has TRBV7-9 and TRBJ1-4; D call uncertain. The TCR originated in a female donor with breast cancer. Sequenced material: tumor-infiltrating memory CD4+ T cells sorted from the breast tumor. As to subset: memory CD4+ T cells, CD4+CD45RO+CD25-. The CDR3 here is CASSLVLGRRQRHGYEKLFF. The DNA for the CDR3 is TGTGCCAGCAGCTTAGTTTTGGGCAGGCGCCAGAGGCACGGATACGAAAAACTGTTTTTT.